The rows below give T cell receptor beta chains drawn from one sample of a study of patients and donors after allogeneic stem cell transplantation. TCRdb reprocessed the RT-PCR reads with MiXCR, giving one entry per CDR3 protein. The sample lists about a million distinct CDR3 sequences, around 17% occurring once. The sequencing input was blood, either unsorted or a sorted T cell fraction (not recorded which). Receptors originate from a human donor who was either an allogeneic HSCT recipient or a stem cell or donor lymphocyte infusion donor (not recorded which). It is not recorded whose cells these are; they may come from a transplant donor. Each CDR3 is given with its conserved first and last residue. A D gene is named only where the DNA matches it firmly. Clone size is not always given. Where it is, it says once, few, many or a class for expanded clones.

D gene	V gene	J gene	CDR3 length	clone size	CDR3 DNA	CDR3 protein
-	TRBV5-1	TRBJ1-2	13	many	TGCGCCAGCAGCTTCTCCAGGGGCTATGGCTACACCTTC	CASSFSRGYGYTF
TRBD2	TRBV7-8	TRBJ2-7	15	many	TGTGCCAGCAGACGAGGTACTAGCGGGAGCCACGAGCAGTACTTC	CASRRGTSGSHEQYF
-	TRBV6-4	TRBJ2-2	15	-	TGTGCCAGCAGTGTTGAAGGGGAGAAGTCCGGGGAGCTGTTTTTT	CASSVEGEKSGELFF
TRBD1	TRBV5-5	TRBJ1-4	14	few	TGTGCCAGCAGCTCGGGACAGGCTAATGAAAAACTGTTTTTT	CASSSGQANEKLFF
-	TRBV12-3/TRBV12-4	TRBJ1-1	16	-	TGTGCCAGCAGCCCTACGAGGGGGGGCGGGGACACTGAAGCTTTCTTT	CASSPTRGGGDTEAFF
-	TRBV27	TRBJ1-5	17	-	TGTGCCAGCAGTGACCTAAGGTTGGGGAGAGGCAATCAGCCCCAGCATTTT	CASSDLRLGRGNQPQHF
TRBD2	TRBV4-2	TRBJ2-1	17	-	TGTGCCAGCAGCCAATCTCTAGCGGGAGGAACCTACAATGAGCAGTTCTTC	CASSQSLAGGTYNEQFF
-	TRBV5-5	TRBJ2-1	15	few	TGTGCCAGCAGCTTGGGACTAGGGGACTACAATGAGCAGTTCTTC	CASSLGLGDYNEQFF
-	TRBV5-1	TRBJ1-5	14	few	TGCGCCAGCACTCGGACGGGGGGAGAGCAGCCCCAGCATTTT	CASTRTGGEQPQHF
TRBD2	TRBV12-3/TRBV12-4	TRBJ2-1	17	-	TGTGCCAGCAGTTTGGGACTAGCGGTACCTTCCTACAATGAGCAGTTCTTC	CASSLGLAVPSYNEQFF
-	TRBV5-1	TRBJ1-6	13	-	TGCGCCAGCAGCAACAGGAGCAATTCACCCCTCCACTTT	CASSNRSNSPLHF
-	TRBV5-1	TRBJ1-3	16	-	TGCGCCAGCAGCTTGGGGATGGAGGGCACAGGAAACACCATATATTTT	CASSLGMEGTGNTIYF
TRBD1	TRBV4-1	TRBJ2-7	14	-	TGCGCCAGCAGCCAAGGAGACAGGGCTGTCGAGCAGTACTTC	CASSQGDRAVEQYF
-	TRBV7-8	TRBJ2-7	16	-	TGTGCCAGCAGCTTAGCAGTGGAAGGGCCAAGACACGAGCAGTACTTC	CASSLAVEGPRHEQYF
-	TRBV25-1	TRBJ2-4	11	few	TGTGCCAGCAGTGACAGAAACATTCAGTACTTC	CASSDRNIQYF
TRBD2	TRBV3-1	TRBJ2-1	18	-	TGTGCCAGCAGCCAAGATGGCGCGCTAGCGGGAGTCCCCAATGAGCAGTTCTTC	CASSQDGALAGVPNEQFF
-	TRBV6-2/TRBV6-3	TRBJ2-7	13	few	TGTGCCAGCACCCCGATGGCCTCCTACGAGCAGTACTTC	CASTPMASYEQYF
TRBD2	TRBV5-1	TRBJ2-5	15	-	TGCGCCAGCAGCATAAATAGCGGGGGGGGCGAGACCCAGTACTTC	CASSINSGGGETQYF
-	TRBV9	TRBJ2-3	15	few	TGTGCCAGCAGCGTTGGGGCGTCGCGGGCAGATACGCAGTATTTT	CASSVGASRADTQYF
TRBD1	TRBV10-2	TRBJ1-2	14	few	TGCGCCAGCAGTGAGTCCCGACAGGGCTATGGCTACACCTTC	CASSESRQGYGYTF
-	TRBV6-1	TRBJ2-1	15	-	TGTGCCAGCAGCTCCGAGGGGATCTCCTACAATGAGCAGTTCTTC	CASSSEGISYNEQFF
TRBD2	TRBV3-1	TRBJ2-1	14	few	TGTGCCAGCAGTTACACCGGGACTAGAAGTGAGCAGTTCTTC	CASSYTGTRSEQFF
-	TRBV29-1	TRBJ2-7	12	-	TGCAGCGTCCCCGGGGAGCCCTACGAGCAGTACTTC	CSVPGEPYEQYF
-	TRBV9	TRBJ2-2	16	-	TGTGCCAGCAGCCCCCGACAGGAGATGAACACCGGGGAGCTGTTTTTT	CASSPRQEMNTGELFF
TRBD1	TRBV11-3	TRBJ2-1	14	-	TGTGCCAGCAATGTACAGGGGGCCTACAATGAGCAGTTCTTC	CASNVQGAYNEQFF
-	TRBV7-9	TRBJ2-2	17	few	TGTGCCAGCAGCCCCAACCGGGCTGGGCTGGGCACCGGGGAGCTGTTTTTT	CASSPNRAGLGTGELFF
TRBD1	TRBV27	TRBJ2-1	14	-	TGTGCCAGCAGTTTTAAGGGACAGAGCAATGAGCAGTTCTTC	CASSFKGQSNEQFF
TRBD1	TRBV12-3/TRBV12-4	TRBJ2-2	15	-	TGTGCCAGCAGTCCCGGGGACAGGGACACCGGGGAGCTGTTTTTT	CASSPGDRDTGELFF
-	TRBV4-3	TRBJ1-6	13	-	TGCGCCAGCAGCCAACTGGGGAATTCACCCCTCCACTTT	CASSQLGNSPLHF
-	TRBV7-2	TRBJ2-3	15	few	TGTGCCAGCAGCCCGTCTCGAGTTGGCACAGATACGCAGTATTTT	CASSPSRVGTDTQYF
-	TRBV9	TRBJ1-2	15	few	TGTGCCAGCAGCGTAGGAGGTTTGGGGGCCGTTGGCTACACCTTC	CASSVGGLGAVGYTF
-	TRBV7-9	TRBJ2-7	15	-	TGTGCCAGCAGCCCATTTGCAGATTCATACTACGAGCAGTACTTC	CASSPFADSYYEQYF
-	TRBV5-6	TRBJ1-1	12	-	TGTGCCAGCGCGGGGGGCTTGACTGAAGCTTTCTTT	CASAGGLTEAFF
TRBD1	TRBV7-6	TRBJ1-3	16	few	TGTGCCAGCAGCTTAGGGGACAGGGTTCCCGGAAACACCATATATTTT	CASSLGDRVPGNTIYF
-	TRBV5-6	TRBJ2-1	15	-	TGTGCCAGCAGCTTGGGTGGTCGACCTGTGAATGAGCAGTTCTTC	CASSLGGRPVNEQFF
-	TRBV6-1	TRBJ1-6	14	many	TGTGCCAGCAGACAAGGACAGCCTAATTCACCCCTCCACTTT	CASRQGQPNSPLHF
-	TRBV18	TRBJ2-2	13	few	TGTGCCAGCTCACCGGCTCTGCTCGGGGAGCTGTTTTTT	CASSPALLGELFF
TRBD1	TRBV2	TRBJ2-1	15	few	TGTGCCAGCAGTGCCCACAGGGGTGGACACAATGAGCAGTTCTTC	CASSAHRGGHNEQFF
TRBD2	TRBV12-3/TRBV12-4	TRBJ2-2	18	-	TGTGCCAGCAGTCCTTACCGACTAGCGGGAGGTCGGACCGGGGAGCTGTTTTTT	CASSPYRLAGGRTGELFF
-	TRBV4-3	TRBJ1-3	17	few	TGCGCCAGCAGCCAAGATTGGAGCGGGGGCGTTGGAAACACCATATATTTT	CASSQDWSGGVGNTIYF